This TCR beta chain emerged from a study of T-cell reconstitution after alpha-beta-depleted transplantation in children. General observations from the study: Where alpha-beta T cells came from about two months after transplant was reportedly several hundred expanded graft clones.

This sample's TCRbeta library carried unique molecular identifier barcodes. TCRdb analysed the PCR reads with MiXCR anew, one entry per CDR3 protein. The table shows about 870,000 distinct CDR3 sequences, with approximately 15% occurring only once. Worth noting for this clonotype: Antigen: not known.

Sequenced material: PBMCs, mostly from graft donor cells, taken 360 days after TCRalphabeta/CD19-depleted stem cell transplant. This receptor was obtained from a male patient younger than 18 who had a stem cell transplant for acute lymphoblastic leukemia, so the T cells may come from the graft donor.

The chain's CDR3 is CASSQDGAGTGAPTDTQYF. For the CDR3, the DNA is TGCGCCAGCAGCCAAGATGGCGCCGGGACAGGGGCCCCCACAGATACGCAGTATTTT. The chain has TRBV4-1 and TRBJ2-3, with TRBD1 matching over 10 bases. CDR1 is MGHRA and CDR2 is YSYEKL in the germline V gene. V gave up 0 bases and J gave up 2 bases; unmatched junction bases: 11. The length of the CDR3 is 19 residues.